These T cell receptor beta chains were read from a single sample in a study of blood T cell repertoires in COVID-19. Profiled with immunoSEQ multiplex PCR; TCRdb holds only in-frame clones, not every one. This table has approximately 180,000 clones, roughly 87% appearing once. Source material: PBMCs or T cells enriched from blood (not recorded which). The receptor set was obtained from a woman between 40 and 55 years old with acute COVID-19. Both conserved end residues are part of each CDR3. Fields, in order: V gene, clone size, D gene, J gene, CDR3 protein, CDR3 DNA. The D gene is left open where the match is weak. Clone size is shown for a subset of rows, as once, few, many or a class of expanded clone.

V gene: TRBV29-1
clone size: -
D gene: -
J gene: TRBJ1-1
CDR3 protein: CSVEDFGEDTEAFF
CDR3 DNA: TGCAGCGTTGAAGACTTCGGGGAGGATACTGAAGCTTTCTTT

V gene: TRBV3-1/TRBV3-2
clone size: -
D gene: -
J gene: TRBJ1-1
CDR3 protein: CASSQGGGMTSTEAFF
CDR3 DNA: TGTGCCAGCAGCCAAGGGGGAGGGATGACGAGCACTGAAGCTTTCTTT

V gene: TRBV5-5
clone size: -
D gene: -
J gene: TRBJ2-6
CDR3 protein: CASSLSGGASGANVLTF
CDR3 DNA: TGTGCCAGCAGCTTGTCTGGCGGGGCTTCTGGGGCCAACGTCCTGACTTTC

V gene: TRBV20-1
clone size: -
D gene: -
J gene: TRBJ1-6
CDR3 protein: CSASLAGDDSPLHF
CDR3 DNA: TGCAGTGCTAGTCTCGCAGGGGACGATTCACCCCTCCACTTT

V gene: TRBV12-3/TRBV12-4
clone size: -
D gene: -
J gene: TRBJ1-1
CDR3 protein: CASSFVKNTEAFF
CDR3 DNA: TGTGCCAGCAGTTTCGTTAAGAACACTGAAGCTTTCTTT

V gene: TRBV12-3/TRBV12-4
clone size: -
D gene: -
J gene: TRBJ1-2
CDR3 protein: CASSRMVVSGYTF
CDR3 DNA: TGTGCCAGCAGTCGAATGGTAGTGAGTGGCTACACCTTC

V gene: TRBV7-9
clone size: -
D gene: TRBD1
J gene: TRBJ2-4
CDR3 protein: CASSSGTGGTDIQYF
CDR3 DNA: TGTGCCAGCAGTTCCGGGACAGGGGGCACGGACATTCAGTACTTC

V gene: TRBV29-1
clone size: -
D gene: -
J gene: TRBJ1-1
CDR3 protein: CSVARGSGDTEAFF
CDR3 DNA: TGCAGCGTAGCCAGGGGATCAGGGGACACTGAAGCTTTCTTT

V gene: TRBV10-3
clone size: -
D gene: -
J gene: TRBJ1-4
CDR3 protein: CAIGGRQNEKLFF
CDR3 DNA: TGTGCCATCGGAGGCCGCCAAAATGAAAAACTGTTTTTT

V gene: TRBV6-5
clone size: -
D gene: -
J gene: TRBJ2-2
CDR3 protein: CASRATGTGELFF
CDR3 DNA: TGTGCCAGCAGAGCAACAGGGACCGGGGAGCTGTTTTTT

V gene: TRBV5-4
clone size: -
D gene: TRBD1
J gene: TRBJ2-5
CDR3 protein: CASSLAAGGPMGETQYF
CDR3 DNA: TGTGCCAGCAGCTTAGCCGCAGGGGGCCCGATGGGAGAGACCCAGTACTTC

V gene: TRBV4-3
clone size: -
D gene: -
J gene: TRBJ2-2
CDR3 protein: CASSQDPPGTDTGELFF
CDR3 DNA: TGCGCCAGCAGCCAAGATCCCCCGGGAACGGACACCGGGGAGCTGTTTTTT

V gene: TRBV30
clone size: -
D gene: -
J gene: TRBJ2-3
CDR3 protein: CAWSGTREGPSTQYF
CDR3 DNA: TGTGCCTGGAGCGGAACTAGAGAGGGTCCCTCTACGCAGTATTTT

V gene: TRBV9
clone size: -
D gene: TRBD1
J gene: TRBJ1-5
CDR3 protein: CASSVGGDRGNQPQHF
CDR3 DNA: TGTGCCAGCAGCGTAGGTGGGGACAGGGGCAATCAGCCCCAGCATTTT

V gene: TRBV9
clone size: -
D gene: TRBD2
J gene: TRBJ2-3
CDR3 protein: CASSPRDYDATDTQYF
CDR3 DNA: TGTGCCAGCAGCCCTCGGGACTATGATGCCACAGATACGCAGTATTTT

V gene: TRBV27
clone size: -
D gene: -
J gene: TRBJ2-3
CDR3 protein: CASSFGLSSTDTQYF
CDR3 DNA: TGTGCCAGCAGTTTTGGACTGTCTAGCACAGATACGCAGTATTTT

V gene: TRBV6-4
clone size: few
D gene: -
J gene: TRBJ2-3
CDR3 protein: CASSDGAGSTDTQYF
CDR3 DNA: TGTGCCAGCAGTGACGGTGCGGGGAGCACAGATACGCAGTATTTT